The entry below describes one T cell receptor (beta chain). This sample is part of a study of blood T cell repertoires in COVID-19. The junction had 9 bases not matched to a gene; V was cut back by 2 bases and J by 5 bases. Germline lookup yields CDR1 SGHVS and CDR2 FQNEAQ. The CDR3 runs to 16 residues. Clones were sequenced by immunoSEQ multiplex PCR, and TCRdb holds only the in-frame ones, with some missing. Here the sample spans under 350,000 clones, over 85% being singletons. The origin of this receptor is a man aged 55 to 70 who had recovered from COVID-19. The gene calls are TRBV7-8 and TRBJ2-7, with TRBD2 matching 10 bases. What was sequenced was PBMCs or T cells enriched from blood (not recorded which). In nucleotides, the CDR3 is TGTGCCAGCAGCTTAAAAGTGGCTAGCGGGAGCCACGAGCAGTACTTC. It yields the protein CASSLKVASGSHEQYF.